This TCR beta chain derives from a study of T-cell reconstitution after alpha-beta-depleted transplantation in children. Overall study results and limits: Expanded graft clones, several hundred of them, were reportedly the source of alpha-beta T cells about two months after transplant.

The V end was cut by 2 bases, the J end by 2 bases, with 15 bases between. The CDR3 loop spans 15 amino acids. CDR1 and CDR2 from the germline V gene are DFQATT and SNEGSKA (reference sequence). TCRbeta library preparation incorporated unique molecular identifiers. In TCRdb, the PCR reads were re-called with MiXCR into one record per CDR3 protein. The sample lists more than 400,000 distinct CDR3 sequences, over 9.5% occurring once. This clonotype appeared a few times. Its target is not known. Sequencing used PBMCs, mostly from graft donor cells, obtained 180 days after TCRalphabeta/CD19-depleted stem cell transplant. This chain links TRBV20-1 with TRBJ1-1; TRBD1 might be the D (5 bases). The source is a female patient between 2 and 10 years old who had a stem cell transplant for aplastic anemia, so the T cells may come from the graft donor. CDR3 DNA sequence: TGCAGTGCTAGAAACGACTGGGGGAGCAACACTGAAGCTTTCTTT. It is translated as CSARNDWGSNTEAFF.